The 5 T cell receptor beta chains in this list originate from one sample, sequenced in a study of response to subunit inactivated influenza vaccine. Each CDR3 protein is one row after TCRdb ran MiXCR on the RT-PCR reads. There are about 520,000 distinct CDR3 sequences in the sample; approximately 11% occur only once, and approximately 12% lies in the top ten. The material sequenced was PBMCs from blood, taken roughly 45 days after vaccination. These receptors came from a man in his forties or fifties who received an inactivated influenza vaccine.

The V call is TRBV18, the J call TRBJ1-4, with a weak D call TRBD1 (5 bases). Trimming pared 5 bases from V and 6 bases from J, leaving 10 bases between. The CDR3 is 13 residues long. In germline, CDR1 is KGHSH, CDR2 LQKENI. CDR3 bases: TGTGCCAGCTCAGAAAGCAGGGATGAAAAACTGTTTTTT. Translated: CASSESRDEKLFF.

The chain employs TRBV28 and TRBJ2-7; TRBD2 is a possible D gene (6 bases). Per the germline V gene, CDR1 is MDHEN and CDR2 is SYDVKM. The CDR3 spans 14 residues. Trimming left V 5 bases short and J 2 bases short, with 13 bases between. CDR3 region: CASSPEGLTYEQYF. As DNA, the CDR3 is TGTGCCAGCAGTCCCGAGGGACTTACCTACGAGCAGTACTTC.

The sample holds many counts of this clonotype. The DNA for the CDR3 is TGCGCCAGCAGCTTTCAGCGGCTAAACACAGATACGCAGTATTTT. It yields the protein CASSFQRLNTDTQYF. The V and J genes are TRBV5-1 and TRBJ2-3, with D perhaps TRBD2 (5 bases). Germline CDR1 SGHRS, CDR2 YFSETQ. V was cut by 2 bases and J by 2 bases, with 12 bases left in between. CDR3 size: 15 residues.

This clonotype was observed a handful of times. The chain has TRBV7-9 and TRBJ2-5; TRBD2 agrees at 7 bases. V dropped 5 bases and J dropped 5; count of bases not matched to a gene: 8. Germline assignment: CDR1 SEHNR and CDR2 FQNEAQ (reference sequence). This CDR3 comprises 14 residues. The CDR3 DNA reads as TGTGCCAGCAGCCCCCACGGGGGGATGGAGACCCAGTACTTC. It yields the protein CASSPHGGMETQYF.

This clonotype was recorded a few times. This rearrangement joins TRBV20-1 to TRBJ2-7; 8 positions match TRBD1. From germline, CDR1 is DFQATT and CDR2 SNEGSKA (reference sequence). After removal of 3 bases from V and 7 bases from J, the junction contained 11 bases not matched to a gene. This CDR3 region has 14 residues. The CDR3 bases are TGCAGTGCTAGGATGGCACAGGGGGTTGGAGAGCAGTACTTC. Its protein is CSARMAQGVGEQYF.